This entry concerns a single T cell receptor (beta chain). Its antigen is unidentified. Trimming pared 8 bases from V and 4 bases from J, leaving 8 bases between. This CDR3 has 11 amino acids. Germline CDR1 and CDR2: SEHNR and FQNEAQ (reference sequence). The sorted-subset replicate PCRs were given 200 ng DNA, which is tens of thousands of T cell genomes. Profiling relied on immunoSEQ multiplex PCR, and the TCRdb table lists in-frame clones only, not all of them. Of 600,000 to 700,000 clones in the sample, less than 80% are singletons; the top ten hold around 1.8%. The data were obtained in a study of shared clonotypes between healthy human individuals. For the study at large: CD4 naive and CD4 memory each took three plates per donor, while CD8 naive took two and CD8 memory one. Study findings and constraints: Naive subsets tended to show greater estimated richness than memory subsets.

The material sequenced was memory CD4+ T cells sorted from blood. The sample's subset: CD45RA-negative fraction. This TCR was recovered from a woman aged 25 to 39 in good health. The chain employs TRBV7-9 and TRBJ1-2, with D uncertain. In nucleotides, the CDR3 is TGTGCCAGCGGCGACACCTATGGCTACACCTTC. Its protein is CASGDTYGYTF.